One and the same sample provided the 9 T cell receptor beta chains below, sequenced in a study of T cell clonality in common variable immunodeficiency. TCRdb's copy holds only in-frame clones and misses some; the assay was immunoSEQ multiplex PCR. This table holds 35,000 to 50,000 clones with no singletons; the top ten claim about 0.73%. The sequencing sample was made of peripheral blood mononuclear cells. These receptors originate from a person between 18 and 75 years old in good health.

This clone was seen at least ten times. Coverage ceases 3 residues before the CDR3 finishes, and the germline J gene fills in the end. J is TRBJ2-1 and V is TRBV24-1, with D tentatively TRBD1 (5 bases). The CDR3 is made up of 15 amino acids. V gave up 4 bases and J gave up 5 bases, with 14 bases separating them. Germline values: CDR1 KGHDR, CDR2 SFDVKD. The DNA read from the CDR3 is TGTGCCACCAGTGACCAGGGCCGCATCCACAATGAG. Residues: CATSDQGRIHNE. The entire CDR3 is CATSDQGRIHNEQFF.

The sample holds many counts of this clone. The read ends 3 residues shy of where the CDR3 ends; the end is completed using the germline J gene. The rearrangement uses TRBV5-1 and TRBJ1-1; 7 bases fit TRBD1. Germline V gene sequence: CDR1 SGHRS, CDR2 YFSETQ. This CDR3 region has 15 residues. V shed 1 base, J shed 2 bases, and the junction held 5 bases outside the gene matches. The covered CDR3 bases are TGCGCCAGCAGCTTGTTCAGGGGGGCCAACACTGAA. Residues: CASSLFRGANTE. The whole CDR3 is CASSLFRGANTEAFF.

This clone showed up many times. The read ends 3 residues shy of where the CDR3 ends; the end is completed using the germline J gene. This sequence joins TRBV2 and TRBJ2-7; no definite D call. Germline lookup yields CDR1 SNHLY and CDR2 FYNNEI. The CDR3 is made up of 12 amino acids. V was shortened by 4 bases and J by 6 bases, with 10 bases between the two germline ends. The DNA read from the CDR3 is TGTGCCAGCAGTGTCATCACGGGCGAG. It codes for CASSVITGE. The full CDR3 protein is CASSVITGEQYF. Full variable domain (rest looked up from reference TRBV2 and TRBJ2-7): EPEVTQTPSHQVTQMGQEVILRCVPISNHLYFYWYRQILGQKVEFLVSFYNNEISEKSEIFDDQFSVERPDGSNFTLKIRSTKLEDSAMYFCASSVITGEQYFGPGTRLTVT.

This clone was counted ten times or more. The sequenced CDR3 bases are TGCGCCAGCAGCTTGGGACAGGGGGCCGATGGC. Its translation: CASSLGQGADG. Given in full, the CDR3 is CASSLGQGADGYTF. The chain carries TRBV5-1 and TRBJ1-2; 10 nucleotides agree with TRBD1. From the germline J gene comes the end of the CDR3, since the read stops 3 residues before it. The CDR3 has 14 amino acids. Per germline, CDR1 SGHRS and CDR2 YFSETQ. Trimming took 0 bases from V and 6 from J; bases not matched to a gene: 2.

This clone showed up many times. Coverage ceases 3 residues before the CDR3 finishes, and the germline J gene fills in the end. This rearrangement joins TRBV12-3 or TRBV12-4 to TRBJ2-3, with TRBD2 matching 9 bases. With V trimmed by 6 bases and J by 6 bases, 7 bases remained unmatched. CDR3 length equals 14 residues. CDR3: CASRHSGGGDTQYF. Incomplete CDR3 DNA: TGTGCCAGCAGACATAGCGGGGGAGGCGATACG.

This clone was counted at least ten times. The CDR3 protein is CASSLTTTGSAGELFF. The sequenced part of the CDR3 DNA is TGCGCCAGCAGCCTTACCACTACAGGGTCGGCCGGGGAG. V usage is TRBV5-1 and J usage is TRBJ2-2, with D perhaps TRBD1 (6 bases). The read gets to within 3 residues of the CDR3 end, and the germline J gene fills in the rest. Germline CDR1 and CDR2: SGHRS and YFSETQ. CDR3 length equals 16 residues. The V end lost 4 bases, the J end lost 6 bases, and 19 bases lay between the germline ends.

This clone was counted at least ten times. With the read ending 3 residues before the CDR3 end, the germline J gene is used to fill in that end. This chain connects TRBV20-1 to TRBJ1-1; the D is unclear. The CDR3 is made up of 14 amino acids. Germline V lookup: CDR1 DFQATT, CDR2 SNEGSKA (reference sequence). Trimming removed 4 bases from V and 0 bases from J, with 12 bases in between. The sequenced CDR3 bases are TGCAGTGCTATGATCCCGGGGATGAACACTGAA. Translation: CSAMIPGMNTE. The full CDR3 protein reads CSAMIPGMNTEAFF.

In this sample, this clone turned up many times. With the read ending 3 residues before the CDR3 end, the germline J gene is used to fill in that end. V gene TRBV5-1 combines with J gene TRBJ2-5; maybe TRBD2 (6 bases). The germline V gene has CDR1 SGHRS and CDR2 YFSETQ. The CDR3 runs to 21 residues. The V end was cut by 1 base, the J end by 4 bases, with 32 bases between. The CDR3 loop is CASSLRTTNRLQKGNGETQYF. The DNA read from the CDR3 is TGCGCCAGCAGCTTGCGGACTACTAACCGGCTGCAAAAAGGAAACGGAGAGACC.

In its sample, this clone was seen many times. The sequenced fragment ends 3 residues before the CDR3 boundary, so the rest is inferred from the germline J gene. The V and J genes are TRBV11-3 and TRBJ1-1; TRBD1 might be the D (5 bases). There are 15 residues in the CDR3. Germline V gene data show CDR1 as SGHNT and CDR2 as YENEEA. V was clipped by 6 bases and J by 3 bases, with 17 bases between them. Incomplete CDR3 DNA: TGTGCCAGCAGTCATGATCCGGGGGGTTACACTGAA. Its translation: CASSHDPGGYTE. The complete CDR3 sequence is CASSHDPGGYTEAFF.